These T cell receptor beta chains were read from a single sample in a study of blood T cell repertoires in COVID-19. TCRdb's table, derived via immunoSEQ multiplex PCR, lists solely in-frame clones and lacks some. The sample includes approximately 74,000 clones, 88% of them seen just once. Material: peripheral blood. The source is a man between 65 and 80 years old with acute or convalescent COVID-19. Each CDR3 is given with its conserved first and last residue. D genes are given only for firm matches. Clone size is stated in some rows and not others, as once, few, many or a class when expanded.

d_gene,v_gene,abundance,j_gene,CDR3aa,CDR3nt
-,TRBV19,-,TRBJ1-6,CASSMEDNSPLHF,TGTGCCAGTAGTATGGAGGATAATTCACCCCTCCACTTT
TRBD1,TRBV29-1,-,TRBJ2-1,CSVPSTGISYNEQFF,TGCAGCGTACCTTCGACAGGGATCTCCTACAATGAGCAGTTCTTC
-,TRBV15,-,TRBJ1-1,CATSRDQQGNTEAFF,TGTGCCACCAGCAGAGATCAACAGGGAAACACTGAAGCTTTCTTT
TRBD1,TRBV10-3,-,TRBJ2-2,CAIGGGQGVTGELFF,TGTGCCATCGGGGGTGGACAGGGGGTTACCGGGGAGCTGTTTTTT
-,TRBV19,-,TRBJ2-3,CASSRLGTTRTDTQYF,TGTGCCAGTAGTAGGCTGGGGACAACTCGAACGGATACGCAGTATTTT
-,TRBV28,-,TRBJ2-1,CASSLYAGLTYNEQFF,TGTGCCAGCAGTTTATATGCGGGGCTCACCTACAATGAGCAGTTCTTC
-,TRBV3-1/TRBV3-2,once,TRBJ1-5,CASSQQGGQPQHF,TGTGCCAGCAGCCAGCAGGGAGGTCAGCCCCAGCATTTT
-,TRBV4-3,-,TRBJ1-1,CASSQDKQVNTEAFF,TGCGCCAGCAGCCAAGATAAGCAAGTGAACACTGAAGCTTTCTTT
-,TRBV7-2,-,TRBJ2-2,CASSPGEITGELFF,TGTGCCAGCAGCCCAGGGGAAATCACCGGGGAGCTGTTTTTT
-,TRBV5-1,-,TRBJ2-3,CASSSAPGGTDTQYF,TGCGCCAGCAGCAGCGCTCCCGGGGGCACAGATACGCAGTATTTT
-,TRBV5-1,-,TRBJ2-7,CASSLAVSRAEQYF,TGCGCCAGCAGCTTGGCAGTCTCGAGGGCCGAGCAGTACTTC
TRBD1,TRBV7-9,once,TRBJ1-4,CASSQTGVGEKLFF,TGTGCCAGCAGCCAGACAGGGGTGGGAGAAAAACTGTTTTTT
TRBD1,TRBV2,-,TRBJ2-5,CASREQGAIVETQYF,TGTGCCAGCAGAGAACAGGGGGCAATAGTAGAGACCCAGTACTTC
-,TRBV2,-,TRBJ2-1,CASTLSSLRNEQFF,TGTGCCAGCACCCTTAGCAGCCTTAGGAATGAGCAGTTCTTC
TRBD2,TRBV9,-,TRBJ2-2,CASSHRSGGPGGELFF,TGTGCCAGCAGCCACCGATCGGGGGGGCCTGGCGGGGAGCTGTTTTTT
-,TRBV4-1,few,TRBJ2-1,CASSQGGFSYNEQFF,TGCGCCAGCAGCCAAGGCGGATTCTCCTACAATGAGCAGTTCTTC
TRBD2,TRBV7-2,-,TRBJ2-1,CASSFRAGVSLTYNEQFF,TGTGCCAGCAGCTTTAGAGCGGGGGTCTCCTTGACCTACAATGAGCAGTTCTTC
-,TRBV27,-,TRBJ1-6,CASSAYQGLSPLHF,TGTGCCAGCAGTGCCTACCAGGGGCTTTCACCCCTCCACTTT
-,TRBV18,-,TRBJ1-1,CASSPLPGDTEAFF,TGTGCCAGCTCGCCACTCCCGGGGGACACTGAAGCTTTCTTT
-,TRBV7-6,-,TRBJ2-7,CASSPGSYEQYF,TGTGCCAGCAGCCCGGGCTCCTACGAGCAGTACTTC
TRBD1,TRBV2,-,TRBJ1-1,CASSEDRTEAFF,TGTGCCAGCAGCGAGGACAGGACCGAAGCTTTCTTT
TRBD2,TRBV9,-,TRBJ2-2,CASSGVAGGGTGELFF,TGTGCCAGCAGCGGAGTAGCGGGAGGAGGGACCGGGGAGCTGTTTTTT
TRBD1,TRBV6-2/TRBV6-3,-,TRBJ2-1,CASSYLSGGPYNEQFF,TGTGCCAGCAGTTACCTATCAGGGGGCCCCTACAATGAGCAGTTCTTC
TRBD2,TRBV28,-,TRBJ2-2,CASRLIAGGPNTGELFF,TGTGCCAGCAGACTCATAGCGGGAGGGCCGAACACCGGGGAGCTGTTTTTT
-,TRBV7-9,-,TRBJ1-1,CASSLAEAGSNTEAFF,TGTGCCAGCAGCTTAGCTGAGGCAGGGTCTAACACTGAAGCTTTCTTT
-,TRBV6-2/TRBV6-3,-,TRBJ2-5,CASSYSSGHIQETQYF,TGTGCCAGCAGTTACTCTAGCGGACACATCCAAGAGACCCAGTACTTC
-,TRBV6-2/TRBV6-3,-,TRBJ2-1,CASSLDSPTYNEQFF,TGTGCCAGCAGTTTGGACAGCCCGACCTACAATGAGCAGTTCTTC
TRBD2,TRBV29-1,-,TRBJ2-1,CSVESGRGFSDEQFF,TGCAGCGTGGAGAGCGGGAGGGGGTTTTCGGATGAGCAGTTCTTC
-,TRBV6-5,-,TRBJ1-2,CASSSGGINYGYTF,TGTGCCAGCAGCTCAGGAGGGATAAACTATGGCTACACCTTC
-,TRBV7-9,-,TRBJ1-4,CASSGQTGINEKLFF,TGTGCCAGCAGCGGCCAGACAGGAATTAATGAAAAACTGTTTTTT
-,TRBV15,-,TRBJ1-5,CATSRVGPGGNQPQHF,TGTGCCACCAGCAGAGTGGGACCAGGGGGCAATCAGCCCCAGCATTTT
-,TRBV23-1,-,TRBJ2-7,CASSQSIQGNEQYF,TGCGCCAGCAGTCAATCGATTCAGGGCAACGAGCAGTACTTC
TRBD1,TRBV7-2,-,TRBJ1-2,CASSLDGQGYYGYTF,TGTGCCAGCAGCTTAGACGGACAGGGATACTATGGCTACACCTTC
-,TRBV2,-,TRBJ2-7,CASRPGPTQYEQYF,TGTGCCAGCAGACCGGGTCCTACTCAATACGAGCAGTACTTC
-,TRBV12-3/TRBV12-4,-,TRBJ1-1,CASSTISNTEAFF,TGTGCCAGCAGCACAATATCTAACACTGAAGCTTTCTTT
TRBD1,TRBV19,few,TRBJ1-6,CASSGGQYSPLHF,TGTGCCAGTAGTGGGGGACAGTACTCACCCCTCCACTTT
-,TRBV6-5,-,TRBJ1-1,CASGGAGAMNTEAFF,TGTGCCAGCGGCGGCGCAGGGGCCATGAACACTGAAGCTTTCTTT
TRBD1,TRBV6-5,-,TRBJ1-5,CASSPRTGSQPQHF,TGTGCCAGCAGTCCTCGGACAGGGAGTCAGCCCCAGCATTTT
-,TRBV21-1,-,TRBJ2-2,CASNIRSGSFGELFF,TGTGCCAGCAATATAAGGAGCGGGAGCTTCGGGGAGCTGTTTTTT
-,TRBV7-2,-,TRBJ1-1,CASSLGGGMNTEAFF,TGTGCCAGCAGCTTAGGCGGGGGCATGAACACTGAAGCTTTCTTT
TRBD1,TRBV30,-,TRBJ2-5,CASNRQGETQYF,TGTGCCTCGAACAGACAGGGAGAGACCCAGTACTTC
TRBD1,TRBV7-2,-,TRBJ1-2,CASSFPGQAYYGYTF,TGTGCCAGCAGCTTTCCGGGACAGGCCTACTATGGCTACACCTTC
TRBD1,TRBV7-2,-,TRBJ1-5,CASSPQGTGGNQPQHF,TGTGCCAGCAGCCCACAAGGGACAGGAGGCAATCAGCCCCAGCATTTT
TRBD2,TRBV2,-,TRBJ2-1,CASSEGIAGSYNEQFF,TGTGCCAGCAGTGAGGGGATAGCGGGGAGCTACAATGAGCAGTTCTTC
-,TRBV11-2,-,TRBJ2-2,CASSLDGAGELFF,TGTGCCAGCAGCTTAGATGGAGCCGGGGAGCTGTTTTTT
TRBD1,TRBV4-3,-,TRBJ1-6,CASSQEQGAYNSPLHF,TGCGCCAGCAGCCAAGAACAGGGGGCCTATAATTCACCCCTCCACTTT
-,TRBV11-1,-,TRBJ2-2,CASSQGGGRWTGELFF,TGTGCCAGCAGCCAAGGGGGGGGGCGCTGGACCGGGGAGCTGTTTTTT
-,TRBV19,-,TRBJ1-1,CASSMRQGRGTEAFF,TGTGCCAGTAGTATGCGGCAGGGTAGGGGCACTGAAGCTTTCTTT
TRBD1,TRBV5-4,-,TRBJ2-6,CASSPDRAGANVLTF,TGTGCCAGCAGCCCGGACAGGGCTGGGGCCAACGTCCTGACTTTC
-,TRBV9,-,TRBJ2-3,CASSVTGTGYTDTQYF,TGTGCCAGCAGCGTCACAGGAACAGGCTACACAGATACGCAGTATTTT
TRBD1,TRBV5-4,-,TRBJ1-1,CASRPPGTGRAPEAFF,TGTGCCAGCCGCCCGCCCGGGACAGGGCGTGCTCCAGAAGCTTTCTTT
TRBD1,TRBV14,-,TRBJ1-1,CASHRTGGMEAFF,TGTGCCAGCCATAGGACAGGGGGCATGGAAGCTTTCTTT
-,TRBV25-1,-,TRBJ2-7,CASKGVNEQYF,TGTGCCAGCAAGGGGGTCAACGAGCAGTACTTC
TRBD2,TRBV5-5,-,TRBJ2-1,CASSLSGGRNEQFF,TGTGCCAGCAGCTTGTCGGGAGGTCGCAATGAGCAGTTCTTC
-,TRBV7-9,-,TRBJ1-1,CASSLVGRDTEAFF,TGTGCCAGCAGCTTAGTGGGGAGGGACACTGAAGCTTTCTTT
-,TRBV19,-,TRBJ1-5,CASSIVGPYSNQPQHF,TGTGCCAGTAGTATAGTGGGGCCATATAGCAATCAGCCCCAGCATTTT
TRBD2,TRBV4-3,-,TRBJ2-4,CASSQEGTSGGLAKNIQYF,TGCGCCAGCAGCCAAGAGGGCACTAGCGGGGGCCTAGCCAAAAACATTCAGTACTTC
-,TRBV5-1,-,TRBJ1-1,CASSWGSSNTEAFF,TGCGCCAGCAGCTGGGGCAGTTCGAACACTGAAGCTTTCTTT
TRBD1,TRBV6-5,-,TRBJ2-7,CASTQSRGQSYEQYF,TGTGCCAGCACTCAATCTCGGGGACAGTCCTACGAGCAGTACTTC
-,TRBV29-1,-,TRBJ2-3,CSVGVGSGDTQYF,TGCAGCGTTGGCGTCGGGAGTGGAGATACGCAGTATTTT